This T cell receptor (beta chain) comes out of a study of PD-L1 blockade in urothelial cancer. Method: immunoSEQ multiplex PCR; TCRdb's copy keeps in-frame clones and lacks some. This table has 85,000 to 90,000 clones, approximately 81% appearing once. Germline CDR1 and CDR2: SNHLY and FYNNEI. There are 15 residues in the CDR3. The V and J ends lost 6 bases and 1 base respectively, with 15 bases between them. Time point: pretreatment peripheral blood. The sequence came from a man in his fifties or sixties with urothelial cancer. Sequencing used PBMCs, obtained around atezolizumab (anti-PD-L1) treatment. V and J are TRBV2 and TRBJ1-1; D not resolved. The CDR3 sequence: CASRVGRHPNTEAFF. The CDR3 DNA is TGTGCCAGCAGAGTGGGCAGACACCCGAACACTGAAGCTTTCTTT. The variable domain in full, with the rest retrieved from reference TRBV2 and TRBJ1-1, is EPEVTQTPSHQVTQMGQEVILRCVPISNHLYFYWYRQILGQKVEFLVSFYNNEISEKSEIFDDQFSVERPDGSNFTLKIRSTKLEDSAMYFCASRVGRHPNTEAFFGQGTRLTVV.